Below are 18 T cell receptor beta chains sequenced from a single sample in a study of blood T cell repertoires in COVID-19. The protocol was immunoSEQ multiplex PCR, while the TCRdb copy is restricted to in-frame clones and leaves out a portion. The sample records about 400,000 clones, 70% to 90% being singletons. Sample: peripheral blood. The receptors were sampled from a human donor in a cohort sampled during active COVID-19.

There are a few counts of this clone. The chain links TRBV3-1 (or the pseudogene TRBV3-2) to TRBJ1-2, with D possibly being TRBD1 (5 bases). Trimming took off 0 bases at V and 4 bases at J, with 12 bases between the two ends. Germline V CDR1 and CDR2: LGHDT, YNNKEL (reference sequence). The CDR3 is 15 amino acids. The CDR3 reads CASSQDPGESYGYTF. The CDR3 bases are TGTGCCAGCAGCCAAGATCCGGGGGAGAGCTATGGCTACACCTTC.

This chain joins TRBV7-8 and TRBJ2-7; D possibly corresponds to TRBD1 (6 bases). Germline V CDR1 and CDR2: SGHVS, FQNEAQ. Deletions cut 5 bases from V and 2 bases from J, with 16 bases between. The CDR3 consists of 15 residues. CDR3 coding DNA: TGTGCCAGCAGCAAACGACAGGACGTAACCTACGAGCAGTACTTC. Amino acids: CASSKRQDVTYEQYF.

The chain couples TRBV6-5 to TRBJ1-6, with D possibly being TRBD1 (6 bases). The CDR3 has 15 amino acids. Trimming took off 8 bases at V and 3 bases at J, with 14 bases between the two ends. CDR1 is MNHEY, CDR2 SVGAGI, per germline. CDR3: CASRLTGNYNSPLHF. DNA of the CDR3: TGTGCCAGCCGCTTGACAGGAAACTATAATTCACCCCTCCACTTT.

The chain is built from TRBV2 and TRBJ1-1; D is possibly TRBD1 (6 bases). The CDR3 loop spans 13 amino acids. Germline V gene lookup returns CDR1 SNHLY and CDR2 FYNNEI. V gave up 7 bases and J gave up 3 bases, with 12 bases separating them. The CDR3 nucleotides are TGTGCCAGCACGACTCACAGGGACACTGAAGCTTTCTTT. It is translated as CASTTHRDTEAFF.

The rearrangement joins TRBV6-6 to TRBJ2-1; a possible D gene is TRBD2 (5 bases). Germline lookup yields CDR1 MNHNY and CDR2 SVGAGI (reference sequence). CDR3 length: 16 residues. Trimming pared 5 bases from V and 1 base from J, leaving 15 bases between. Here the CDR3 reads CASSPSGAVSYNEQFF. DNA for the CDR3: TGTGCCAGCAGTCCCAGCGGAGCGGTTTCCTACAATGAGCAGTTCTTC.

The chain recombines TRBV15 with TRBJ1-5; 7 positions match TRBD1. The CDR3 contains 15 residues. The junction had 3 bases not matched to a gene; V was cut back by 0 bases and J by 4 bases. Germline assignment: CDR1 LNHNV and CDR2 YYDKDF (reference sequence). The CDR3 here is CATSRDRTGNQPQHF. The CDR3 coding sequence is TGTGCCACCAGCAGAGACCGGACAGGAAATCAGCCCCAGCATTTT. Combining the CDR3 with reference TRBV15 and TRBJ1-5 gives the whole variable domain DAMVIQNPRYQVTQFGKPVTLSCSQTLNHNVMYWYQQKSSQAPKLLFHYYDKDFNNEADTPDNFQSRRPNTSFCFLDIRSPGLGDTAMYLCATSRDRTGNQPQHFGDGTRLSIL.

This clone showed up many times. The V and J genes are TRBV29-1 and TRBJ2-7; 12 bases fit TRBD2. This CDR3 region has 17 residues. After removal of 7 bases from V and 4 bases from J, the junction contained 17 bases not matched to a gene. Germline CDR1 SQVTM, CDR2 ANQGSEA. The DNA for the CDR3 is TGCAGCGCCCCGTCGCATCTCCGGACTAGCGGGGTTTACGAGCAGTACTTC. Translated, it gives CSAPSHLRTSGVYEQYF.

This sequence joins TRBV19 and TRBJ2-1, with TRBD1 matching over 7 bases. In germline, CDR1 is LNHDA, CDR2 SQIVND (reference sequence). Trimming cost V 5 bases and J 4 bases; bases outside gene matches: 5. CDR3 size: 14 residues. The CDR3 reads CASSPGQVYNEQFF. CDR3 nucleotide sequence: TGTGCCAGTAGTCCAGGACAGGTTTACAATGAGCAGTTCTTC.

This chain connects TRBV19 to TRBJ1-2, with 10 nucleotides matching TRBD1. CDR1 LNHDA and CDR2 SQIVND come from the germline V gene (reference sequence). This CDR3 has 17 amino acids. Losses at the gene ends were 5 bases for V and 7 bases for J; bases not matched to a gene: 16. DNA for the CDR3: TGTGCCAGTAGTCCGATATCCGATCCGGGACAGGGGTTTGGCTACACCTTC. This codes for CASSPISDPGQGFGYTF.

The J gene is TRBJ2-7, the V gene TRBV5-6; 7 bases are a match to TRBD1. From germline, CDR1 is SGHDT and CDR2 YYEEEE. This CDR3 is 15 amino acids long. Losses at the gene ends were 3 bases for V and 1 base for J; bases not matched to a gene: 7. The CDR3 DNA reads TGTGCCAGCAGCTCCACAGGGGTTCGGTCCTACGAGCAGTACTTC. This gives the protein CASSSTGVRSYEQYF.

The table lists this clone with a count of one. In DNA, the CDR3 is TGTGCCACATACGCGGGACTAGCGGGAGCCTACGAGCAGTACTTC. This translates into CATYAGLAGAYEQYF. This chain links TRBV10-3 with TRBJ2-7, with 14 bases aligning to TRBD2. The CDR3 consists of 15 residues. The germline V gene has CDR1 ENHRY and CDR2 SYGVKD. The trim removed 10 bases at V and 2 bases at J, leaving 7 bases unmatched.

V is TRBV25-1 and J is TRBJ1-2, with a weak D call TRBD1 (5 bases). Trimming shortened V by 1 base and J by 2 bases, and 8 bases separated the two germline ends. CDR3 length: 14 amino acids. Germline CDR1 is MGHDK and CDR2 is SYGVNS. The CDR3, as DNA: TGTGCCAGCAGTGAATGGGGCAGCAACTATGGCTACACCTTC. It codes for CASSEWGSNYGYTF.

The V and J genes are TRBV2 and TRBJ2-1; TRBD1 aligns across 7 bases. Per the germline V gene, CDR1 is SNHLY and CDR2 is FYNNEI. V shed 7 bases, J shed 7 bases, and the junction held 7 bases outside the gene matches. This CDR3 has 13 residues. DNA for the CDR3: TGTGCCAGCAATCAGGGGGAAGGGAATGAGCAGTTCTTC. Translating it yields CASNQGEGNEQFF.

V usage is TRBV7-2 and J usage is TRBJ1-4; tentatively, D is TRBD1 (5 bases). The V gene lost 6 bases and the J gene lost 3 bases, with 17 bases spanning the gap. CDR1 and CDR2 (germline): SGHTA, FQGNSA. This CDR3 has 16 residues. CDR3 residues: CASRLDGTTSNEKLFF. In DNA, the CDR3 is TGTGCCAGCAGATTGGACGGGACTACCTCTAATGAAAAACTGTTTTTT.

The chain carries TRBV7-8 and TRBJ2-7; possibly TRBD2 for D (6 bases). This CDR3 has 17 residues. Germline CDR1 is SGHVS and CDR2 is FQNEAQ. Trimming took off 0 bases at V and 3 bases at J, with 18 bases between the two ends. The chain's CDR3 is CASSLADSGVLIYEQYF. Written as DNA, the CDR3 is TGTGCCAGCAGCTTAGCTGACTCGGGAGTCCTAATCTACGAGCAGTACTTC. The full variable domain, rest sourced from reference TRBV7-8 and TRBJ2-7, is GAGVSQSPRYKVAKRGQDVALRCDPISGHVSLFWYQQALGQGPEFLTYFQNEAQLDKSGLPSDRFFAERPEGSVSTLKIQRTQQEDSAVYLCASSLADSGVLIYEQYFGPGTRLTVT.

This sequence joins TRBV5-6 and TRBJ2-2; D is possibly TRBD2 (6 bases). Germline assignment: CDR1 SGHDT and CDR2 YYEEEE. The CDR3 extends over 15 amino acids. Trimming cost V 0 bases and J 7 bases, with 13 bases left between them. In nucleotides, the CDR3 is TGTGCCAGCAGCTTGGGCCCCGGGAGTAACGGGGAGCTGTTTTTT. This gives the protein CASSLGPGSNGELFF.

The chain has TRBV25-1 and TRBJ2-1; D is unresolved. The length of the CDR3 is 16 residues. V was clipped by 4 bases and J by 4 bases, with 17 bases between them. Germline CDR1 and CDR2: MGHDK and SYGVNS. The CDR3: CASSGATTSSYNEQFF. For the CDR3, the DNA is TGTGCCAGCAGTGGGGCTACCACGTCATCGTACAATGAGCAGTTCTTC.

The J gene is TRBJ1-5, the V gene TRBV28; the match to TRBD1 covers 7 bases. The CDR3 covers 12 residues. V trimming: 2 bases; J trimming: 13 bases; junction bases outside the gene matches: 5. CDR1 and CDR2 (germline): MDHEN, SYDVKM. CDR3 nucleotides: TGTGCCAGCAGTTTAGGCAGGGGGACACAGCATTTT. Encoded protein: CASSLGRGTQHF. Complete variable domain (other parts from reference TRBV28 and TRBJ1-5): DVKVTQSSRYLVKRTGEKVFLECVQDMDHENMFWYRQDPGLGLRLIYFSYDVKMKEKGDIPEGYSVSREKKERFSLILESASTNQTSMYLCASSLGRGTQHFGDGTRLSIL.